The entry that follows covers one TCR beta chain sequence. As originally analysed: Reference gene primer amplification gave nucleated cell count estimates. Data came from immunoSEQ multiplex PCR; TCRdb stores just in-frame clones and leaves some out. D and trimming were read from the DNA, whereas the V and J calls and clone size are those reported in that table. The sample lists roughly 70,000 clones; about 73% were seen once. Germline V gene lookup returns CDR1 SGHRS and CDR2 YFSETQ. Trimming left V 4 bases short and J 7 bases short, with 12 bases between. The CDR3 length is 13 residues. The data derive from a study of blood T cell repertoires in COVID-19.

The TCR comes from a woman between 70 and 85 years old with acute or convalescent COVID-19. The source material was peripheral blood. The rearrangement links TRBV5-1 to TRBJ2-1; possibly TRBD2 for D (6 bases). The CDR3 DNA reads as TGCGCCAGCAGCACGGGACTGACAAATGAGCAGTTCTTC. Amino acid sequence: CASSTGLTNEQFF.